These 24 T cell receptor beta chains originate from one sample sequenced in a study of T cells after yellow fever vaccination. TCRdb processed the 5' RACE reads anew with MiXCR; each CDR3 protein has one entry. The data hold 620,000 or so distinct CDR3 sequences, with around an eighth observed a single time. The source material was PBMCs, sampled on the day of the yellow fever booster vaccination. The receptors stem from a man between 25 and 39 years old who received the YFV17D yellow fever vaccine.

This clonotype has a handful of counts. The gene calls are TRBV25-1 and TRBJ2-5, with D possibly TRBD2 on 5 matching bases. V was shortened by 9 bases and J by 5 bases, with 28 bases between the two germline ends. This CDR3 is built from 17 residues. The germline V gene has CDR1 MGHDK and CDR2 SYGVNS. The CDR3 region is CARTLKWAGVSPETQYF. The CDR3 region has the DNA TGTGCCAGGACGTTAAAGTGGGCCGGGGTCTCTCCGGAGACCCAGTACTTC.

The genes are TRBV7-6 and TRBJ2-6; TRBD2 is a possible D gene (6 bases). V was cut by 1 base and J by 0 bases, with 13 bases left in between. Germline CDR1 reads SGHVS; CDR2 reads FNYEAQ. CDR3 length: 18 amino acids. The DNA for the CDR3 is TGTGCCAGCAGCTTAGTTGTCCGGGGGAGCTCTGGGGCCAACGTCCTGACTTTC. Translated: CASSLVVRGSSGANVLTF.

This clonotype was picked up a small number of times. The chain employs TRBV28 and TRBJ2-2; tentative D call: TRBD1 (5 bases). The CDR3 is 13 amino acids. V lost 10 bases, J lost 4 bases, and 13 bases lay in between. Germline V gene data show CDR1 as MDHEN and CDR2 as SYDVKM. CDR3 sequence (DNA): TGTGCCACCCGAGACAGTTTCACCGGGGAGCTGTTTTTT. Protein: CATRDSFTGELFF.

The rearrangement links TRBV5-1 to TRBJ2-2; D possibly corresponds to TRBD2 (6 bases). Trimming cost V 7 bases and J 4 bases, with 17 bases left between them. Germline CDR1 and CDR2: SGHRS and YFSETQ. This CDR3 region has 15 residues. The CDR3 spells CASRRRDPFTGELFF. The DNA for the CDR3 is TGCGCCAGCCGGAGGCGGGACCCGTTCACCGGGGAGCTGTTTTTT.

The CDR3, as DNA: TGTGCCAGCAGCTTGGACAGAATCTCTGGAAACACCATATATTTT. This translates into CASSLDRISGNTIYF. V usage is TRBV7-2 and J usage is TRBJ1-3, with TRBD1 as a possible D gene (6 bases). Germline CDR1 is SGHTA and CDR2 is FQGNSA. V lost 3 bases and J 0 bases, leaving 9 bases between the germline ends. CDR3 length: 15 amino acids.

This clonotype has more than one count but fewer than ten. This sequence joins TRBV5-1 and TRBJ2-5; 13 bases align to TRBD2. The CDR3 runs to 20 residues. The junction had 13 bases not matched to a gene; V was cut back by 0 bases and J by 2 bases. CDR1 SGHRS and CDR2 YFSETQ come from the germline V gene. CDR3 sequence (DNA): TGCGCCAGCAGCTTGGGGACTAGCGGGAGTGCCGCGGCGTGGCAAGAGACCCAGTACTTC. It yields the protein CASSLGTSGSAAAWQETQYF.

The V and J genes are TRBV19 and TRBJ1-5; maybe TRBD1 (5 bases). Germline V gene sequence: CDR1 LNHDA, CDR2 SQIVND (reference sequence). V lost 5 bases and J 5 bases, leaving 10 bases between the germline ends. CDR3 length: 13 amino acids. Here the CDR3 reads CASSEWGDQPQHF. In nucleotides, the CDR3 is TGTGCCAGTAGTGAGTGGGGCGATCAGCCCCAGCATTTT.

The chain joins TRBV7-9 to TRBJ1-2; tentatively, D is TRBD1 (5 bases). Deletions cut 5 bases from V and 5 bases from J, with 15 bases between. The CDR3 runs to 14 residues. CDR1 is SEHNR and CDR2 is FQNEAQ in the germline V gene (reference sequence). The CDR3 sequence: CASSKSYGAYGYTF. In nucleotides, the CDR3 is TGTGCCAGCAGCAAGTCCTACGGGGCGTATGGCTACACCTTC. Drawing the rest from reference TRBV7-9 and TRBJ1-2, the complete variable domain is DTGVSQNPRHKITKRGQNVTFRCDPISEHNRLYWYRQTLGQGPEFLTYFQNEAQLEKSRLLSDRFSAERPKGSFSTLEIQRTEQGDSAMYLCASSKSYGAYGYTFGSGTRLTVV.

The V call is TRBV5-1, the J call TRBJ1-5, with 7 nucleotides matching TRBD1. This CDR3 spans 14 amino acids. The J segment lost 3 bases and the V segment lost 4 bases, leaving 4 bases of the junction unmatched. CDR1 is SGHRS, CDR2 YFSETQ, per germline. The CDR3, as DNA: TGCGCCAGCAGCATGGGACAGTCCAATCAGCCCCAGCATTTT. Translating it yields CASSMGQSNQPQHF.

This clonotype was observed a handful of times. The chain joins TRBV9 to TRBJ2-5, with 7 positions matching TRBD2. The V gene end was trimmed by 3 bases and the J gene end by 5 bases; junction bases not matched to a gene: 13. The V gene's germline CDR1 is SGDLS and CDR2 YYNGEE. There are 16 residues in the CDR3. The CDR3 sequence: CASSAGGPLGGETQYF. The CDR3 DNA sequence: TGTGCCAGCAGCGCGGGGGGACCCCTCGGGGGGGAGACCCAGTACTTC.

In the case of this clonotype: One end of the junction is discordant with germline, which a read error may explain. This rearrangement joins TRBV7-2 to TRBJ2-5, with a weak D call TRBD1 (5 bases). The length of the CDR3 is 14 residues. The V gene's germline CDR1 is SGHTA and CDR2 FQGNSA. The CDR3 DNA reads TGTGCCACCAGCTTAGTGGCAGGGCGGGAGACCCAGTACTTC. This translates into CATSLVAGRETQYF.

This clonotype was counted only a few times. V and J are TRBV11-2 and TRBJ2-1; D is perhaps TRBD1 or TRBD2 (5 bases each). Germline V gene lookup returns CDR1 SGHAT and CDR2 FQNNGV. V was cut by 2 bases and J by 6 bases, with 14 bases left in between. The CDR3 totals 15 residues. The CDR3 nucleotides are TGTGCCAGCAGCTTATTACTGGGGACCTTCAATGAGCAGTTCTTC. Protein sequence: CASSLLLGTFNEQFF.

This clonotype was found a few times. The V call is TRBV18, the J call TRBJ2-3; 7 nucleotides align to TRBD2. Germline V gene lookup returns CDR1 KGHSH and CDR2 LQKENI. The CDR3 sequence is 15 residues long. The ends lost 4 bases at V and 7 bases at J; junction bases unmatched: 11. The CDR3 reads CASSQRLAAVNTQYF. CDR3 coding DNA: TGTGCCAGCTCACAGAGACTAGCAGCCGTTAATACGCAGTATTTT. The full variable domain, with the rest looked up from reference TRBV18 and TRBJ2-3, is NAGVMQNPRHLVRRRGQEARLRCSPMKGHSHVYWYRQLPEEGLKFMVYLQKENIIDESGMPKERFSAEFPKEGPSILRIQQVVRGDSAAYFCASSQRLAAVNTQYFGPGTRLTVL.

This clonotype came up a few times. CDR3 sequence: CASYIAGRSRPSAYNEQFF. The CDR3 DNA is TGTGCCAGCTACATAGCCGGGAGGTCTCGGCCCTCGGCCTACAATGAGCAGTTCTTC. The chain joins TRBV11-1 to TRBJ2-1; 7 bases line up with TRBD2. This CDR3 comprises 19 residues. Germline trimming cut 8 bases from V and 2 bases from J; bases unmatched to any gene: 21. CDR1 SGHAT and CDR2 FQDESV come from the germline V gene (reference sequence).

The chain couples TRBV4-3 to TRBJ2-6, with D uncertain. In germline, CDR1 is LGHNA, CDR2 YSLEER. This CDR3 has 16 residues. Trimming pared 1 base from V and 0 bases from J, leaving 7 bases between. CDR3 loop: CASSQVLDSGANVLTF. The DNA for the CDR3 is TGCGCCAGCAGCCAAGTATTGGACTCTGGGGCCAACGTCCTGACTTTC.

A few counts support this clonotype. The rearrangement links TRBV19 to TRBJ1-2; 7 bases match TRBD1. The junction had 10 bases not matched to a gene; V was cut back by 7 bases and J by 2 bases. Germline-derived CDR1 and CDR2 are LNHDA and SQIVND (reference sequence). CDR3 size: 15 residues. The CDR3 DNA follows: TGTGCCAGTAAATCGACAGGGTCTCAAAACTATGGCTACACCTTC. Its translation is CASKSTGSQNYGYTF.

This chain joins TRBV10-2 and TRBJ2-1; 9 nucleotides line up with TRBD1. Germline V CDR1 and CDR2: WSHSY, SAAADI. After removal of 1 base from V and 10 bases from J, the junction contained 11 bases not matched to a gene. The length of the CDR3 is 16 residues. CDR3 residues: CASSEYETGQGEEQFF. The CDR3 nucleotides are TGCGCCAGCAGTGAGTACGAAACGGGACAGGGAGAAGAGCAGTTCTTC.

CDR3 region: CASSLDGTTYGEQYF. CDR3 bases: TGCGCCAGCAGCTTGGATGGGACAACGTATGGCGAGCAGTACTTC. J is TRBJ2-7 and V is TRBV5-1; D is perhaps TRBD1 (6 bases). The CDR3 has 15 amino acids. In germline, CDR1 is SGHRS, CDR2 YFSETQ. The germline V and J ends were trimmed by 0 bases and 6 bases, with 16 bases remaining between them.

This chain uses TRBV15 with TRBJ2-5; 12 bases are shared with TRBD2. V lost 1 base, J lost 7 bases, and 7 bases stayed unmatched. The germline V gene has CDR1 LNHNV and CDR2 YYDKDF (reference sequence). This CDR3 has 16 amino acids. CDR3 protein: CATSRVLAGGQATQYF. CDR3 coding DNA: TGTGCCACCAGCAGAGTGCTAGCGGGAGGGCAGGCGACCCAGTACTTC.

This clonotype has only a few counts. The rearrangement uses TRBV28 and TRBJ2-7, with 7 bases lining up with TRBD2. The CDR3 contains 13 residues. Germline trimming cut 7 bases from V and 1 base from J; bases unmatched to any gene: 4. CDR1 MDHEN and CDR2 SYDVKM come from the germline V gene. CDR3: CASTSGESYEQYF. DNA for the CDR3: TGTGCCAGCACCAGCGGGGAATCCTACGAGCAGTACTTC.

This clonotype was detected a few times. This chain connects TRBV6-2 or TRBV6-3 to TRBJ2-7; 7 bases match TRBD1. CDR3 size: 14 residues. Per germline, CDR1 MNHEY and CDR2 SVGEGT. Trimming at V came to 5 bases and at J to 1 base, leaving 5 bases not matched to a gene. CDR3 in amino acids: CASSPDRMSYEQYF. CDR3 bases: TGTGCCAGCAGTCCGGACAGGATGTCCTACGAGCAGTACTTC.

This clonotype was observed many times. The chain carries TRBV24-1 and TRBJ1-2; TRBD1 matches at 8 bases. The CDR3 runs to 16 residues. From germline, CDR1 is KGHDR and CDR2 SFDVKD. V lost 1 base to trimming and J lost 8 bases; unmatched junction nucleotides: 11. CDR3 amino acids: CATSDLGQGRAAGYTF. The CDR3 DNA is TGTGCCACCAGTGATTTAGGACAGGGACGGGCCGCGGGCTACACCTTC.

This sequence joins TRBV18 and TRBJ2-5; the D is unclear. Germline-derived CDR1 and CDR2 are KGHSH and LQKENI. The CDR3 has 13 residues. V was clipped by 6 bases and J by 7 bases, with 15 bases between them. DNA for the CDR3: TGTGCCAGCTCCCTCGCCCTTGTTCGGACCCAGTACTTC. Translation gives CASSLALVRTQYF.

This clonotype was observed a few times. This chain uses TRBV10-3 with TRBJ2-2; 7 bases match TRBD1. There are 16 residues in the CDR3. Germline CDR1 reads ENHRY; CDR2 reads SYGVKD. The ends lost 3 bases at V and 0 bases at J; junction bases unmatched: 4. CDR3 sequence reads: CAISDGQATNTGELFF. DNA of the CDR3: TGTGCCATCAGTGACGGACAGGCTACGAACACCGGGGAGCTGTTTTTT.